A selection of T cell receptor beta chains follows, all from one sample in a study of T cell responses to AZD1222 COVID-19 vaccine. The protocol was immunoSEQ multiplex PCR, while the TCRdb copy is restricted to in-frame clones and leaves out a portion. The sample lists roughly 130,000 clones; more than 90% were seen once. This specimen consisted of peripheral blood, obtained 28 days after the second AZD1222 dose. The receptors were sampled from an adult who received the AZD1222 COVID-19 vaccine. Both conserved end residues are part of each CDR3. A D gene is named only where the DNA matches it firmly. Part of the rows lack a size; the others show once, few, many or a class for expanded clones.

TRBV14,-,-,15,TRBJ1-1,TGTGCCAGCAGCCAAGCTCGGACCGGGAACACTGAAGCTTTCTTT,CASSQARTGNTEAFF
TRBV7-2,-,-,15,TRBJ2-7,TGTGCCAGCAGCTTATCTAGTACCGAGGCCTACGAGCAGTACTTC,CASSLSSTEAYEQYF
TRBV15,-,-,13,TRBJ2-1,TGTGCCACCAGTCTTAGCTCCTACAATGAGCAGTTCTTC,CATSLSSYNEQFF
TRBV11-1,once,-,15,TRBJ2-7,TGTGCCAGCAGCTTATTGGTGGCGGGCACCTACGAGCAGTACTTC,CASSLLVAGTYEQYF
TRBV10-3,-,-,14,TRBJ2-7,TGTGCCATCAGTGAGTCCATAGGAGACTACGAGCAGTACTTC,CAISESIGDYEQYF
TRBV11-2,once,TRBD1,14,TRBJ2-7,TGTGCCAGCGGCAAGGGACAGGGGGCGAACGAGCAGTACTTC,CASGKGQGANEQYF
TRBV6-2/TRBV6-3,-,-,16,TRBJ2-1,TGTGCCAGCAGTTACTCGAACGGCGGGAAGTACAATGAGCAGTTCTTC,CASSYSNGGKYNEQFF
TRBV6-2/TRBV6-3,-,TRBD1,15,TRBJ1-6,TGTGCCAGCAGTTACGCGACAGGGTTATTATCACCCCTCCACTTT,CASSYATGLLSPLHF
TRBV4-1,-,-,16,TRBJ1-4,TGCGCCAGCAGCCAGGATTGGTCCGCCCCTTGGGAAAAACTGTTTTTT,CASSQDWSAPWEKLFF
TRBV19,-,TRBD1,14,TRBJ1-3,TGTGCCAGTAGTATGGAGACAGGGGCGAACACCATATATTTT,CASSMETGANTIYF
TRBV4-2,-,-,18,TRBJ2-6,TGTGCCAGCAGCCTCGCTCAAGGCGGGAACTCTGGGGCCAACGTCCTGACTTTC,CASSLAQGGNSGANVLTF
TRBV5-4,-,-,13,TRBJ1-2,TGTGCCAGCAGCTTGGCTCGTGTGGATGGCTACACCTTC,CASSLARVDGYTF
TRBV14,-,-,12,TRBJ2-7,TGTGCCAGCAGCCCCAGCGGATACGAGCAGTACTTC,CASSPSGYEQYF
TRBV20-1,-,-,11,TRBJ1-1,TGCAGTGCTAGGGCTTCAGATGAAGCTTTCTTT,CSARASDEAFF
TRBV6-2/TRBV6-3,-,TRBD1,15,TRBJ1-5,TGTGCCAGCAGTTACGGACAGGTTAGCAATCAGCCCCAGCATTTT,CASSYGQVSNQPQHF